This TCR beta chain was sequenced for a study of cytomegalovirus exposure and HLA in healthy donors. About the research overall: Across a few hundred genotyped donors, approximately 80% landed in the Caucasian-associated ancestry cluster.

With 60 Vbeta and 13 Jbeta primers, the PCR was carried out. The table came from immunoSEQ multiplex PCR; TCRdb's copy has only in-frame clones and leaves some out. The data hold around 94,000 clones, with more than 65% observed a single time. Remarks on this clone: Its target is not known.

The V gene lost 5 bases and the J gene lost 1 base, with 9 bases spanning the gap. This CDR3 has 14 amino acids. Germline values: CDR1 SGHTA, CDR2 FQGNSA. Regarding the study as a whole: On later analysis, the bulk of CMV-associated TCR beta chains appeared to be HLA-restricted. Within an earlier analysis, most TCR beta V segments proved productive either about 87% or about 30% of the time. High sensitivity and specificity were reportedly achieved when the classifier diagnosed cytomegalovirus status.

Sequenced material: PBMCs. The receptor was derived from a human donor in good health. The chain combines TRBV7-2 with TRBJ2-4, with a tentative D call TRBD1 (6 bases). CDR3 nucleotide sequence: TGTGCCAGCAGCACAACAGGGGCCAAAAACATTCAGTACTTC. Protein product: CASSTTGAKNIQYF.